This TCR beta chain was captured by sequencing in a study of post-analysis software for immune sequencing data. Concerning this clonotype: The antigen is not known.

General study points: Under the F measure, samples that were prepared in one batch clustered strongly together. For normalized Chao1 diversity, multiple sclerosis patients scored significantly lower than controls did. Patients carried several TRBV segments more frequently than controls did, and TRBV5-6, TRBV5-1 and TRBV20-1 were among them.

Tagging with unique molecular identifiers was a feature of the TCR beta cDNA libraries. T cells numbering 1 to 10 million yielded around 500,000 cDNA molecules. TCRdb analysed the PCR reads with MiXCR anew, one entry per CDR3 protein. The data contain roughly 870,000 distinct CDR3 sequences, approximately 53% of them singletons. There are 14 residues in the CDR3. The germline CDR1 and CDR2 sequences are MNHNS and SASEGT. Trimming stripped 4 bases from V and 8 bases from J, with 17 bases between. V and J are TRBV6-1 and TRBJ1-2; possibly TRBD1 for D (5 bases). The TCR sequence derives from a girl aged 5-17 years with multiple sclerosis. The sequenced material came from blood. The CDR3 DNA reads TGTGCCAGCAGTGTGGGCCCGGCCGGGGGGGGCTACACCTTC. Its protein is CASSVGPAGGGYTF.